This T cell receptor beta chain was identified in a study of blood T cell repertoires in COVID-19. The V gene's germline CDR1 is SGHRS and CDR2 YFSETQ. V was trimmed by 5 bases and J by 0 bases, leaving 12 bases between them. CDR3 length: 14 residues. This clone was recorded a few times. Original methodology: Nucleated cell counts were estimated from reference gene primer amplification. Sequenced by immunoSEQ multiplex PCR; TCRdb stores in-frame clones only, minus some. V, J and clone size are taken as reported in that table, and D and trimming were inferred from the DNA itself. In the table there are about 320,000 clones, about 84% of which are singletons.

The V gene is TRBV5-1, the J gene TRBJ2-7; D uncertain. The sample comprised peripheral blood. This clonotype was sampled from a woman aged 50 to 60 with acute or convalescent COVID-19. The DNA for the CDR3 is TGCGCCAGCAGGCCTGGCGGAACCTCCTACGAGCAGTACTTC. This codes for CASRPGGTSYEQYF.